This T cell receptor beta chain originates from a study of cytomegalovirus exposure and HLA in healthy donors. About this clone: Antigen: not known.

Whole-study results and caveats: Later work found that TCR association rates differed between HLA loci; DRB1 had the most and HLA-C the fewest.

Primers for the PCR totalled 60 Vbeta and 13 Jbeta. Profiling relied on immunoSEQ multiplex PCR, and the TCRdb table lists in-frame clones only, not all of them. The sample holds some 120,000 clones; about 77% are singletons and the top ten take around 1.2%. CDR1 is SGHAT, CDR2 FQNNGV, per germline. This CDR3 contains 15 residues. The junction had 6 bases not matched to a gene; V was cut back by 2 bases and J by 4 bases. This TCR derives from a middle-aged man in good health and CMV-seronegative. V and J are TRBV11-2 and TRBJ1-2; the match to TRBD1 covers 8 bases. Input material: PBMCs. As DNA, the CDR3 is TGTGCCAGCAGCTTAATGGACAGGGTGGTCTATGGCTACACCTTC. Translation gives CASSLMDRVVYGYTF. The full variable domain, in which reference TRBV11-2 and TRBJ1-2 provide the parts outside the CDR3, is EAGVAQSPRYKIIEKRQSVAFWCNPISGHATLYWYQQILGQGPKLLIQFQNNGVVDDSQLPKDRFSAERLKGVDSTLKIQPAKLEDSAVYLCASSLMDRVVYGYTFGSGTRLTVV.